A single sample is the source of the 18 T cell receptor beta chains below, sequenced in a study of beta chain features in type 1 diabetes. TCRB transcripts that were expressed got sequenced, as all of the isolated RNA had been reverse transcribed. Clones were read by immunoSEQ multiplex PCR, and TCRdb kept only the in-frame ones, dropping some. This sample has about 930,000 clones, with about 17% found just once. The source material was naive CD4+ T cells from blood. Receptor source: a young woman in good health.

This clone has more than one count but fewer than ten. The chain links TRBV7-9 to TRBJ2-5, with D tentatively TRBD2 (5 bases). The CDR3 runs 14 residues. The germline gives CDR1 SEHNR, CDR2 FQNEAQ (reference sequence). V lost 1 base, J lost 7 bases, and 13 bases lay in between. The CDR3 DNA sequence: TGTGCCAGCAGCTTAGGTGCTCCCGCGGGGACCCAGTACTTC. Residues: CASSLGAPAGTQYF.

In this sample, this clone turned up a few times. The gene calls are TRBV4-1 and TRBJ1-1; D might be TRBD1 (5 bases). The V and J ends lost 1 base and 1 base respectively, with 19 bases between them. CDR3 size: 18 residues. Germline-derived CDR1 and CDR2 are MGHRA and YSYEKL. The CDR3 loop reads CASSQVWGRKGPNTEAFF. As DNA, the CDR3 is TGCGCCAGCAGCCAAGTATGGGGACGGAAGGGGCCGAACACTGAAGCTTTCTTT.

Only a few counts were recorded for this clone. The chain has TRBV11-1 and TRBJ2-2; 7 nucleotides align to TRBD2. CDR1 SGHAT and CDR2 FQDESV come from the germline V gene (reference sequence). The CDR3 consists of 16 residues. The trim removed 3 bases at V and 6 bases at J, leaving 10 bases unmatched. CDR3 coding DNA: TGTGCCAGCAGCTTGTTTGCGGGAGATCTGGCCGGGGAGCTGTTTTTT. It translates to CASSLFAGDLAGELFF.

The V call is TRBV7-2, the J call TRBJ2-7; the match to TRBD2 covers 15 bases. Trimming took 5 bases from V and 0 from J; bases not matched to a gene: 11. Germline CDR1 reads SGHTA; CDR2 reads FQGNSA. This CDR3 contains 19 residues. CDR3 DNA sequence: TGTGCCAGCAGCCGAAGGACTAGCGGGAGGGAACCTAGCTCCTACGAGCAGTACTTC. Amino acids: CASSRRTSGREPSSYEQYF.

This clone was seen a handful of times. The same CDR3 is also encoded by other DNA sequences in this sample. The genes are TRBV5-1 and TRBJ2-7; 11 nucleotides align to TRBD2. Germline V gene lookup returns CDR1 SGHRS and CDR2 YFSETQ. The CDR3 totals 14 residues. V lost 2 bases and J lost 3; bases outside the gene matches: 1. The CDR3: CASSFGTSGYEQYF. The CDR3 nucleotides are TGCGCCAGCAGCTTTGGGACTAGCGGCTACGAGCAGTACTTC.

This sequence joins TRBV19 and TRBJ1-2, with 10 bases aligning to TRBD1. CDR1 is LNHDA and CDR2 is SQIVND in the germline V gene (reference sequence). After removal of 4 bases from V and 5 bases from J, the junction contained 7 bases not matched to a gene. CDR3 length equals 15 residues. This chain's CDR3 is CASSTTGQGFYGYTF. CDR3 nucleotide sequence: TGTGCCAGTAGTACCACGGGACAGGGGTTTTATGGCTACACCTTC.

This clone was picked up a small number of times. The chain has TRBV19 and TRBJ1-1; 8 bases agree with TRBD1. V shed 6 bases, J shed 0 bases, and the junction held 6 bases outside the gene matches. Germline-derived CDR1 and CDR2 are LNHDA and SQIVND (reference sequence). CDR3 length: 15 amino acids. This CDR3 is CASRTGGNMNTEAFF. The CDR3 nucleotides are TGTGCCAGTAGAACAGGGGGGAATATGAACACTGAAGCTTTCTTT.

This chain links TRBV7-9 with TRBJ2-7, with D tentatively TRBD2 (6 bases). The V gene's germline CDR1 is SEHNR and CDR2 FQNEAQ (reference sequence). The CDR3 is made up of 15 amino acids. With 5 bases removed from V and 6 bases from J, the gap between germline ends came to 20 bases. The CDR3 spells CASSQRAIRRGEQYF. The CDR3 nucleotides read TGTGCCAGCAGCCAGAGGGCGATCCGGAGGGGCGAGCAGTACTTC.

This chain uses TRBV4-3 with TRBJ2-1, with D perhaps TRBD2 (6 bases). The ends were cut back, 0 bases at V and 11 bases at J, with 11 bases in the middle. Germline assignment: CDR1 LGHNA and CDR2 YSLEER. CDR3 length equals 13 residues. The CDR3 region is CASSQDTRTKQFF. The CDR3 bases are TGCGCCAGCAGCCAAGATACGAGGACTAAGCAGTTCTTC.

This clone came up a few times. This CDR3 is CASSEQGIHEQYF. CDR3 coding DNA: TGCGCCAGCAGCGAACAGGGGATCCACGAGCAGTACTTC. V gene TRBV10-2 combines with J gene TRBJ2-7; the match to TRBD1 covers 7 bases. Germline V gene lookup returns CDR1 WSHSY and CDR2 SAAADI. The CDR3 has 13 amino acids. After removal of 6 bases from V and 5 bases from J, the junction contained 7 bases not matched to a gene.

This clone was seen only a few times. CDR3 DNA: TGTGCCATCAGCCCCCTCGGCGGGACAGGTTATACGGGGGAGCTGTTTTTT. This sequence encodes CAISPLGGTGYTGELFF. This sequence joins TRBV10-3 and TRBJ2-2; 8 nucleotides match TRBD1. Germline loops: CDR1 ENHRY, CDR2 SYGVKD. The CDR3 runs to 17 residues. V dropped 6 bases and J dropped 8; count of bases not matched to a gene: 17.

This chain connects TRBV7-9 to TRBJ1-5; no clear D gene. V dropped 1 base and J dropped 7 bases, with 8 bases sitting between them. The CDR3 covers 13 residues. Germline assignment: CDR1 SEHNR and CDR2 FQNEAQ (reference sequence). The CDR3 DNA reads TGTGCCAGCAGCTTAGGTGCCTTACAGCCCCAGCATTTT. Protein: CASSLGALQPQHF.

The gene calls are TRBV7-3 and TRBJ2-2; D possibly corresponds to TRBD2 (6 bases). CDR1 and CDR2 from the germline V gene are SGHTA and FQGTGA. There are 14 residues in the CDR3. V was clipped by 5 bases and J by 7 bases, with 14 bases between them. CDR3 in DNA: TGTGCCAGCAGCCATCCTAGCGCGGGCGGGGAGCTGTTTTTT. Amino acids: CASSHPSAGGELFF.

This clone has a handful of counts. The chain recombines TRBV18 with TRBJ1-1, with D unclear. V was clipped by 6 bases and J by 0 bases, with 8 bases between them. The CDR3 has 13 amino acids. In germline, CDR1 is KGHSH, CDR2 LQKENI. Here the CDR3 reads CASSSAMNTEAFF. In DNA, the CDR3 is TGTGCCAGCTCGAGCGCAATGAACACTGAAGCTTTCTTT.

This rearrangement joins TRBV29-1 to TRBJ2-1, with D hard to call. This CDR3 comprises 13 residues. Trimming removed 8 bases at V and 5 bases at J, with 16 bases between. Germline CDR1 SQVTM, CDR2 ANQGSEA. Here the CDR3 DNA reads TGCAGCCTCCAAGCCGCAGGAAACAATGAGCAGTTCTTC. Its protein is CSLQAAGNNEQFF.

A remark on this clone: An end of the junction does not agree with germline; a read error may underlie this. V usage is TRBV7-3 and J usage is TRBJ2-1, with 11 bases matching TRBD1. Germline CDR1 and CDR2: SGHTA and FQGTGA. CDR3 length: 14 residues. The CDR3, as DNA: TGTGCCAGCAGCATCGACCGGGACAGGGGGACTATGGTCTTC. Residues: CASSIDRDRGTMVF.

The chain is built from TRBV4-1 and TRBJ2-5; 9 bases align to TRBD2. The CDR3 has 17 amino acids. Germline values: CDR1 MGHRA, CDR2 YSYEKL. Germline trimming cut 1 base from V and 7 bases from J; bases unmatched to any gene: 13. The CDR3 loop is CASSQGLAEKLVGTQYF. For the CDR3, the DNA is TGCGCCAGCAGCCAAGGACTAGCGGAGAAGTTAGTCGGGACCCAGTACTTC.

This clone has a handful of counts. The junction and the germline gene differ at one end; a read error may be behind it. The genes are TRBV2 and TRBJ1-3, with a tentative D call TRBD1 (6 bases). The CDR3 is 14 residues long. Germline V gives CDR1 SNHLY, CDR2 FYNNEI. CDR3 residues: CASSAGQAGNTIYF. For the CDR3, the DNA is TGTGCCAGCAGCGCGGGACAAGCTGGGAACACCATATATTTT.